This T cell receptor (beta chain) was obtained from a study of identical twins (dated by TCRdb to 2016 to 2018). In terms of the full investigation: The study deep-sequenced TCR alpha and beta repertoires from monozygotic twins, unrelated adults of various ages and cord blood to test whether fetal clonotypes persist. Replicate twin experiments were performed at different times using different library preparation protocols to rule out contamination. On the study overall, not on this receptor specifically: Fewer insertions were carried by abundant cord blood beta clonotypes, a similar but weaker trend appeared in young adult naive repertoires, and no such trend appeared in memory repertoires. Because the same donors could not be followed over many years, the conclusions depended on cross-sectional statistical analysis. In monozygotic twins, out-of-frame TCR alpha sharing was systematically underestimated by recombination models, although the models agreed with sharing between unrelated individuals. Compared with coincidental sharing between unrelated individuals, out-of-frame TCR alpha sequences shared between twins showed an excess of sequences with low generation probability. Zero-insertion analyses could be partly confounded by invariant T cells such as MAIT and iNKT, though diverse VJ usage argued against such confounding for most clonotypes. Excess twin sharing in beta out-of-frame sequences was weaker because fewer shared sequences lowered the signal-to-noise ratio.

Every donor in the study was a healthy Caucasian. Three pairs of female monozygotic twins, all aged about 18 to 30 years, made up the twin cohort. The RNA used for TCR libraries was isolated from peripheral blood mononuclear cells. In the case of this clonotype: Its antigen is still unknown. Base quality data are lacking; no much larger clone is found one base away.

The library was prepared using 5' RACE. The sample was run on an Illumina HiSeq 2000. Template switching added a universal primer binding site, and the final cDNA carried a unique molecular identifier that allowed TCR cDNA molecules to be counted accurately. Specific primers in the conserved constant-segment region were used to synthesize first-strand cDNA for the TCR alpha and beta chains. To control for contamination, every cDNA library was double barcoded, receiving both a SMART-Mk sample barcode and Illumina barcodes. TruSeq adapter sequences and Illumina sample barcodes were added in two successive PCR steps. Sequencing of the TCR alpha and beta cDNA libraries was done on the Illumina HiSeq platform using custom primers. The source study handled its data this way. Unique molecular identifiers were extracted from raw reads with MiGEC, and CDR3 positions were determined with MiXCR. For each individual, recombination models were inferred using an EM algorithm with the repgenHMM and IGoR tools. Shared clonotype analysis was performed with the tcR package in R, normalizing sharing by the product of cloneset sizes. To study raw recombination free of thymic and clonal selection effects, out-of-frame nonproductive sequences were analyzed. TCRdb handled the public reads itself, with Q25 trimming in fastp and clone calling in MiXCR, and kept productive beta chains. Rows matching on CDR3 protein sequence are summarized as one entry with the most common DNA and genes. The V and J calls shown here were made by TCRdb, not taken from the authors' results. Within this sample are 550,000 to 700,000 distinct CDR3 sequences, with 21% of them counted one time only. The ten largest make up 4.3% of the sample.

These data were also filed under a second study, of T cells expressing NK-cell markers. As the second paper documents: TCR beta-chain repertoires were profiled in sorted CD3+CD56+NKG2C+, CD3+CD56+NKG2C- and CD3+CD56-NKG2C+ T-cell subsets from seven or eight donors. Of the eight sequenced donors, seven were found to be HCMV-seropositive and one was found to be HCMV-seronegative. To restrict sorting to alphabetaTCR-expressing T cells, an anti-gammadeltaTCR antibody was added in several experiments. In more than five donors, the dominant CD3+CD56+NKG2C+ clonotypes ranked among the top 10 CD8+ clonotypes, making up 1.0-7.0% of CD8+ T cells. Those dominant clonotypes were again the most abundant among CD3+CD56-NKG2C+ cells in a handful of donors, at about 28.3-65%. It remained unclear whether the expanded NKG2C-expressing T cell clones were specific for HCMV antigens. Randomly selected healthy volunteers, three men and five women, were used as the eight sequenced donors. A commercial ELISA kit detecting HCMV-specific IgG in serum was used to determine HCMV serostatus. For about 6 donors, unsorted PBMC were also used to sequence bulk peripheral blood T-cell repertoires. Reads were demultiplexed and grouped by UMI with MIGEC, and clonotypes were assembled and quantified with MiTCR. To exclude erroneous sequences, only TCR cDNA sequences supported by at least two reads were retained. The tcR package was used for downstream repertoire analysis, with clonotypes matched between fractions based on CDR3 nucleotide sequence plus V segment. Antigen specificity was annotated against VDJdb with VDJmatch, allowing one amino acid substitution in CDR3.

This receptor was identified in a woman under 30 in good health. The sample was PBMCs.

The encoded CDR3 is CSAKDSSSYNEQFF. The bases read TGCAGTGCTAAGGACAGTAGCTCCTACAATGAGCAGTTCTTC. The chain links TRBV20-1 with TRBJ2-1; the D segment could be TRBD1, given 6 matching bases. The CDR3 runs 14 amino acids, cysteine and phenylalanine included. Only the CDR3 part of the read is kept: 42 bases, read in frame from the first base. The germline V gene (reference sequence) gives CDR1 as DFQATT and CDR2 as SNEGSKA. V sheds 4 bases and J sheds 0 bases, leaving 10 bases between their ends.